The rows below give T cell receptor beta chains drawn from one sample of a study of blood T cell repertoires in COVID-19. TCRdb's table, derived via immunoSEQ multiplex PCR, lists solely in-frame clones and lacks some. This table holds 310,000 or so clones, approximately 91% found once. Sequencing was done on a sample of peripheral blood. These receptors were taken from a woman aged 25 to 39 with COVID-19, enrolled during active disease. Both conserved end residues are part of each CDR3. The D gene is left open where the match is weak. Expanded clones get a size class; other rows say once, few or many, or leave the size out.

DNA	CDR3	V	J	D	size
TGTGCCAGCAGCGAAAGGACTAGCGCCTACACCGGGGAGCTGTTTTTT	CASSERTSAYTGELFF	TRBV9	TRBJ2-2	TRBD2	-
TGCGCCAGCAGCCAAGTAGCTCAAGCTTCCTACGAGCAGTACTTC	CASSQVAQASYEQYF	TRBV4-1	TRBJ2-7	-	-
TGTGCCAGCAGCTACGACAGGGGAGAATACCAGCCCCAGCATTTT	CASSYDRGEYQPQHF	TRBV7-2	TRBJ1-5	TRBD1	-
TGTGCCAGCTTATACGGGGGTGCGCTGAACACTGAAGCTTTCTTT	CASLYGGALNTEAFF	TRBV7-9	TRBJ1-1	-	-
TGTGCCAGCAGCCTGAACAGGGGGCCAAGAGACACTGAAGCTTTCTTT	CASSLNRGPRDTEAFF	TRBV5-5	TRBJ1-1	TRBD1	-
TGCGCCAGCAGTCAATCCCGGCGCGGGGCTAAGGGTGAAAAACTGTTTTTT	CASSQSRRGAKGEKLFF	TRBV23-1	TRBJ1-4	-	-
TGTGCCAGCAGCGTAGGAGACAGCTCCTACAATGAGCAGTTCTTC	CASSVGDSSYNEQFF	TRBV9	TRBJ2-1	-	-
TGTGCCAGCAGTTACTCGCGATCTAATGAAAAACTGTTTTTT	CASSYSRSNEKLFF	TRBV6-5	TRBJ1-4	-	-
TGTGCCAGCAGCCCCAGGGGGCAGAGCTATGGCTACACCTTC	CASSPRGQSYGYTF	TRBV27	TRBJ1-2	TRBD1	-
TGTGCCAGCTCAACAGTGGGTGAGCAGTTCTTC	CASSTVGEQFF	TRBV18	TRBJ2-1	-	-
TGCGCCAGCAGCCAAGATCGGTACGGGACAGAGGGTTTAGAGCAGTACTTC	CASSQDRYGTEGLEQYF	TRBV4-1	TRBJ2-7	TRBD1	-
TGCGCCAGCAGCTTGGGGGGGATGGCTGGGGCCAACGTCCTGACTTTC	CASSLGGMAGANVLTF	TRBV4-1	TRBJ2-6	TRBD2	-
TGTGCCTGGAGCCTAAGACTGGGGCATGGAAACACCATATATTTT	CAWSLRLGHGNTIYF	TRBV30	TRBJ1-3	-	-
TGTGCCAGCACCCTGGCTGGGGGCAGCTACGAGCAGTACTTC	CASTLAGGSYEQYF	TRBV2	TRBJ2-7	-	-
TGCGCCAGCAGTGAGTCCGCTGGGACTAGCGGGGGGGACAATGAGCAGTTCTTC	CASSESAGTSGGDNEQFF	TRBV10-2	TRBJ2-1	TRBD2	-
TGTGCCAGCAGTGAAGGTCTTTTCTCCTACGAGCAGTACTTC	CASSEGLFSYEQYF	TRBV2	TRBJ2-7	-	-
TGTGCCTGGAAAGGACTTGACTCCTACGAGCAGTACTTC	CAWKGLDSYEQYF	TRBV30	TRBJ2-7	-	few
TGTGCCAGCAGCCCACCGGGACTCGATACCGGGGAGCTGTTTTTT	CASSPPGLDTGELFF	TRBV4-2	TRBJ2-2	-	once
TGCGCCAGCACCCGCCGAGGGGGCTTGAACACTGAAGCTTTCTTT	CASTRRGGLNTEAFF	TRBV5-1	TRBJ1-1	TRBD1	-
TGTGCCAGCAGGCTCGACGCGTTTAGACTAGCGGGAGAACGCGCCGGGGAGCTGTTTTTT	CASRLDAFRLAGERAGELFF	TRBV7-8	TRBJ2-2	TRBD2	-
TGTGCCAGCAGTCCAACCGGGACAGGGCTGGAAAACACCATATATTTT	CASSPTGTGLENTIYF	TRBV28	TRBJ1-3	TRBD1	-
TGTGCCAGCAGCTCCGGGACTAGCGTTAAGCCCTACGAGCAGTACTTC	CASSSGTSVKPYEQYF	TRBV7-2	TRBJ2-7	TRBD2	-
TGTGCCAGCAGTTCCCAGGGGGGCAATCAGCCCCAGCATTTT	CASSSQGGNQPQHF	TRBV6-2/TRBV6-3	TRBJ1-5	TRBD1	-
TGTGCCAGCAGCGCCCGGACTAGCGGGATCCGCACAGATACGCAGTATTTT	CASSARTSGIRTDTQYF	TRBV9	TRBJ2-3	TRBD2	-
TGTGCCACCACCCGGGTGGGACTAGCGGACAATGAGCAGTTCTTC	CATTRVGLADNEQFF	TRBV19	TRBJ2-1	TRBD2	once
TGTGCCAGCTCGCAGGTAGCGGACAGGCCTGCGAACACTGAAGCTTTCTTT	CASSQVADRPANTEAFF	TRBV18	TRBJ1-1	TRBD1	-
TGTGCCAGCAGCGAGCGACAGGGGGGATCTAGCGGTAACTCCTACGAGCAGTACTTC	CASSERQGGSSGNSYEQYF	TRBV7-2	TRBJ2-7	TRBD1	-
TGTGCCAGCAGGACAAGGGGGTCAGATACGCAGTATTTT	CASRTRGSDTQYF	TRBV2	TRBJ2-3	-	-
TGTGCCAGCAGGGAGGGGAATGAAAAACTGTTTTTT	CASREGNEKLFF	TRBV6-6	TRBJ1-4	-	-
TGTGCCAGCAATCAGGGGAACACAGATACGCAGTATTTT	CASNQGNTDTQYF	TRBV12-3/TRBV12-4	TRBJ2-3	-	once
TGTGCCAGCAGCTTTGTCCTAGCAGAGAGCTCCTACAATGAGCAGTTCTTC	CASSFVLAESSYNEQFF	TRBV13	TRBJ2-1	-	once
TGCAGCGTTACCGGAGGGACCGGGGAGCTGTTTTTT	CSVTGGTGELFF	TRBV29-1	TRBJ2-2	-	-
TGTGCCAGCAGCTCCCTTTGGGCGCCCTACGAGCAGTACTTC	CASSSLWAPYEQYF	TRBV7-2	TRBJ2-7	-	-
TGTGCCAGCAGCTTACTGATAGCGACCAACACCGGGGAGCTGTTTTTT	CASSLLIATNTGELFF	TRBV7-2	TRBJ2-2	-	once
TGTGCCAGCAGGAAGATAGCGGGGCTCACAGATACGCAGTATTTT	CASRKIAGLTDTQYF	TRBV2	TRBJ2-3	TRBD2	-
TGTGCCAGCAGGGACGGACTAGCGGGAGGGCCTTTAGATACGCAGTATTTT	CASRDGLAGGPLDTQYF	TRBV2	TRBJ2-3	TRBD2	-
TGTGCCAGCAGCTTAGCGAGTGGTGCTAATGAAAAACTGTTTTTT	CASSLASGANEKLFF	TRBV7-9	TRBJ1-4	-	-
TGTGCCAGCAGTTCCAATACCCTAGCGGGAGGGCCCTCCTACGAGCAGTACTTC	CASSSNTLAGGPSYEQYF	TRBV28	TRBJ2-7	TRBD2	-
TGTGCCAGCTCACCAATCCCTAGCGGGAGCCACGAGCAGTACTTC	CASSPIPSGSHEQYF	TRBV18	TRBJ2-7	TRBD2	few
TGTGCCAGCAGCGCTAGGCGGGGTCTTCCCGTAGGAGATACGCAGTATTTT	CASSARRGLPVGDTQYF	TRBV9	TRBJ2-3	-	-
TGTGCCAGCAGTTATATAGCGGGGGGAGCAGGAGGCGAGTTCTTC	CASSYIAGGAGGEFF	TRBV6-5	TRBJ2-1	TRBD2	-
TGCGCCAGCAGCATATGGACTAGCGGAGCAACCTACAATGAGCAGTTCTTC	CASSIWTSGATYNEQFF	TRBV4-1	TRBJ2-1	TRBD2	-
TGTGCCAGCAGCCCAACTACGGGCGAGCAGTACTTC	CASSPTTGEQYF	TRBV2	TRBJ2-7	-	-
TGCAGCGTTGAAGTTAGGACTCCCAGGTCCCTTTCCTACGAGCAGTACTTC	CSVEVRTPRSLSYEQYF	TRBV29-1	TRBJ2-7	-	-
TGTGCCTGGAGTGTAGGGGCAGCCAGCGCTGAAGCTTTCTTT	CAWSVGAASAEAFF	TRBV30	TRBJ1-1	-	-
TGTGCCAGCAGTCCATCGGCCAGGGTATATGGCTACACCTTC	CASSPSARVYGYTF	TRBV25-1	TRBJ1-2	-	-
TGTGCCAGCAGACCGGACAACAATGAGCAGTTCTTC	CASRPDNNEQFF	TRBV2	TRBJ2-1	-	-
TGTGCCACAAAAGAAGGACTGTACTCCTACGAGCAGTACTTC	CATKEGLYSYEQYF	TRBV27	TRBJ2-7	-	-
TGTGCCAGCAGTCTGATCGACTTAGGTACAGATACGCAGTATTTT	CASSLIDLGTDTQYF	TRBV28	TRBJ2-3	-	-
TGTGCCAGCAGCCCGGGACAGGGTAGCTTGTACGAGCAGTACTTC	CASSPGQGSLYEQYF	TRBV6-6	TRBJ2-7	TRBD1	-
TGTGCCAGTAGTATTTACGGGACAGGGGCTATTGTCATGAATCAGCCCCAGCATTTT	CASSIYGTGAIVMNQPQHF	TRBV19	TRBJ1-5	TRBD1	few
TGTGCCAGCAGCCCGGACAGGGGGCGAAATGAAAAACTGTTTTTT	CASSPDRGRNEKLFF	TRBV7-2	TRBJ1-4	TRBD1	-
TGTGCCAGCAGCTCGGGACTGGGGAACACTGAAGCTTTCTTT	CASSSGLGNTEAFF	TRBV5-8	TRBJ1-1	-	-
TGTGCCTGGAGTGGCCCCCAGGGGGTCAGTACAGATACGCAGTATTTT	CAWSGPQGVSTDTQYF	TRBV30	TRBJ2-3	TRBD1	-
TGTGCCAGCAAGGGGGGACAGTTGTCCTACGAGCAGTACTTC	CASKGGQLSYEQYF	TRBV27	TRBJ2-7	-	few